These 2 T cell receptor beta chains were sequenced from one sample in a study of blood T cell repertoires in COVID-19 (dated by TCRdb to 2020 to 2022). Libraries were built with the immunoSEQ multiplex PCR assay. TCRdb retrieved this table from immuneACCESS and kept in-frame rearrangements only. Not all clones are present; in checked studies, unresolved V genes account for under half, and no reason is known for the remainder. In all, the sample holds around 350,000 clones, and around 87% of those were seen once. The top ten hold over 2.5% of the sample. The source material was peripheral blood. The receptors originated from a human donor in a cohort sampled during active COVID-19.

This chain uses TRBV25-1 with TRBJ1-4, with 10 bases aligning to TRBD1. CDR3 length: 16 amino acids. The ends lost 2 bases at V and 5 bases at J; junction bases unmatched: 5. CDR1 is MGHDK, CDR2 SYGVNS, per germline. The CDR3 loop reads CASSEDRGRINEKLFF. CDR3 bases: TGTGCCAGCAGTGAAGACAGGGGGCGAATAAATGAAAAACTGTTTTTT. The full variable domain, in which reference TRBV25-1 and TRBJ1-4 provide the parts outside the CDR3, is EADIYQTPRYLVIGTGKKITLECSQTMGHDKMYWYQQDPGMELHLIHYSYGVNSTEKGDLSSESTVSRIRTEHFPLTLESARPSHTSQYLCASSEDRGRINEKLFFGSGTQLSVL.

This chain connects TRBV11-3 to TRBJ2-3; 12 positions match TRBD2. There are 17 residues in the CDR3. Germline V gene lookup returns CDR1 SGHNT and CDR2 YENEEA. V was pared by 5 bases and J by 0 bases, with 6 bases of the junction left unmatched. The chain's CDR3 is CASSPSGGATSTDTQYF. The CDR3 DNA reads as TGTGCCAGCAGCCCTAGCGGGGGGGCAACTAGCACAGATACGCAGTATTTT.